This T cell receptor beta chain was captured in a study of blood T cells in healthy people across ages. Turning to the study itself: Per two T cells, about one barcoded beta molecule was captured through template switching.

Points from the study as a whole: Across samples, TCR beta diversity tracked strongly with naive T cell percentage. There were more naive CD4+ cells and higher diversity in long-lived donors than in aged donors.

V was trimmed by 6 bases and J by 0 bases, leaving 13 bases between them. The CDR3 is 14 residues long. Germline CDR1 DFQATT, CDR2 SNEGSKA (reference sequence). It was with a sample-barcoded 5' primer and a J-beta primer mix that a second PCR of roughly 7 to 12 cycles was run. TCRdb re-called the 5' RACE reads with MiXCR, one entry per CDR3 protein. The top ten hold approximately 15% of the sample, which has about 700,000 distinct CDR3 sequences, approximately 30% seen once. For this clonotype: Its antigen is as yet unknown.

Researchers collected about 9.1 milliliters of peripheral blood from every single donor. The sequence derives from a woman older than 75 in good health. The sample comprised blood. The genes are TRBV20-1 and TRBJ2-3; maybe TRBD1 (6 bases). The chain's CDR3 is CSAYSGASTDTQYF. CDR3 sequence (DNA): TGCAGTGCATACTCAGGGGCTAGCACAGATACGCAGTATTTT.